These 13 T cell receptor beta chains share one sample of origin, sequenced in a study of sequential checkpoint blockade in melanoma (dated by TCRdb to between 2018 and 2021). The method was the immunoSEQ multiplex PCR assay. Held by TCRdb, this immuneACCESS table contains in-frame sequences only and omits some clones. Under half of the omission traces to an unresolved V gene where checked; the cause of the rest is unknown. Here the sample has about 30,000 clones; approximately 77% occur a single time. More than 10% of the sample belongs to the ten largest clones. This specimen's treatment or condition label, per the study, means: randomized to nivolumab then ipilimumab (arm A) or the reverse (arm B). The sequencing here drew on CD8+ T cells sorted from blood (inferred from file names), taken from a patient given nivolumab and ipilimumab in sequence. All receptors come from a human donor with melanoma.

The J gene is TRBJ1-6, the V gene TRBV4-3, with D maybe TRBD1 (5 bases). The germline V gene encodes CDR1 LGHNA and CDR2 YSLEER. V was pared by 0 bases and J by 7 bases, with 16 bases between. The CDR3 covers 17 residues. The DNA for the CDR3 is TGCGCCAGCAGCCAAGATCGTCCGGGGGTTCCGAATTCACCCCTCCACTTT. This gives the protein CASSQDRPGVPNSPLHF.

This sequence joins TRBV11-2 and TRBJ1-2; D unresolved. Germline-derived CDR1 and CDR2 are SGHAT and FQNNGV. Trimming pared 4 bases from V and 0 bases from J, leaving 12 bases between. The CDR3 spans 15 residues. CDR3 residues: CASSSQAEANYGYTF. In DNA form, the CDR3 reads TGTGCCAGCAGCTCACAAGCGGAGGCTAACTATGGCTACACCTTC. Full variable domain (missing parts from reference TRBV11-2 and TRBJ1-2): EAGVAQSPRYKIIEKRQSVAFWCNPISGHATLYWYQQILGQGPKLLIQFQNNGVVDDSQLPKDRFSAERLKGVDSTLKIQPAKLEDSAVYLCASSSQAEANYGYTFGSGTRLTVV.

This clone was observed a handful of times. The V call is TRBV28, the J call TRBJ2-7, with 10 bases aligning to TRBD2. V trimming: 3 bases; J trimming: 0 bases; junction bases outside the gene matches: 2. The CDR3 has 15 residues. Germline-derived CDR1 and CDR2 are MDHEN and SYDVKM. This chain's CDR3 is CASSFSGGSSYEQYF. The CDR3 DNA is TGTGCCAGCAGTTTTAGCGGGGGGAGCTCCTACGAGCAGTACTTC. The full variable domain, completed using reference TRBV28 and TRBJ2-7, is DVKVTQSSRYLVKRTGEKVFLECVQDMDHENMFWYRQDPGLGLRLIYFSYDVKMKEKGDIPEGYSVSREKKERFSLILESASTNQTSMYLCASSFSGGSSYEQYFGPGTRLTVT.

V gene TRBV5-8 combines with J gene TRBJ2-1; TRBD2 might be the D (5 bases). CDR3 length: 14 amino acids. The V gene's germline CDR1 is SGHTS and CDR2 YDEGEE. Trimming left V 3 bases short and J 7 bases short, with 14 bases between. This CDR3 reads CASSSLTRGNEQFF. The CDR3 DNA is TGTGCCAGCAGCTCCCTGACACGAGGGAATGAGCAGTTCTTC.

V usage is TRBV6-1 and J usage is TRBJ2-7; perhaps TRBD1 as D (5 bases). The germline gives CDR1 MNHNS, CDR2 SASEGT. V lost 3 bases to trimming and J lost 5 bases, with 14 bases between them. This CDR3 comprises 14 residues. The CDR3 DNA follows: TGTGCCAGCAGTGACCCAGGGCCTGGAGACGAGCAGTACTTC. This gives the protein CASSDPGPGDEQYF.

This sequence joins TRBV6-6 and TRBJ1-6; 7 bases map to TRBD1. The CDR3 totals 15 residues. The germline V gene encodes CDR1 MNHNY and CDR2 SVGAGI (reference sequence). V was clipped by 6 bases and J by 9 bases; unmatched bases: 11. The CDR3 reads CASSLKGQGGSPLHF. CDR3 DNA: TGTGCCAGCAGCCTGAAGGGGCAGGGGGGTTCACCCCTCCACTTT.

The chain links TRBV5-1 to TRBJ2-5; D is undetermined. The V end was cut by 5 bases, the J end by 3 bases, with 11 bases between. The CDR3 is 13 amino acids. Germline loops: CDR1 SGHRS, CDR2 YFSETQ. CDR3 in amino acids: CASSTPGEETQYF. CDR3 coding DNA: TGCGCCAGCAGTACGCCTGGAGAAGAGACCCAGTACTTC.

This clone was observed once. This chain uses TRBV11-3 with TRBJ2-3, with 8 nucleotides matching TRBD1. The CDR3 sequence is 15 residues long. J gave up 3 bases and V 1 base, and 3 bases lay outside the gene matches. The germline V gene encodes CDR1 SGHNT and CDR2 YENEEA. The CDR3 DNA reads TGTGCCAGCAGCTTAGGTGGGACAGGTACAGATACGCAGTATTTT. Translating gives CASSLGGTGTDTQYF.

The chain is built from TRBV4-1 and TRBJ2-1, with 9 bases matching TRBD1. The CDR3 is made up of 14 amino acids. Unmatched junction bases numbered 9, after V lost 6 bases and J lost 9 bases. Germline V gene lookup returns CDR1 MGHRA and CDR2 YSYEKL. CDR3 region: CASRFTGGSGEQFF. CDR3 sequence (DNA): TGCGCCAGCAGATTCACAGGGGGCTCGGGTGAGCAGTTCTTC.

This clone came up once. The CDR3: CASSPDNPGEQYF. The CDR3 coding sequence is TGTGCCAGCAGTCCGGACAACCCAGGGGAGCAGTACTTC. The rearrangement uses TRBV28 and TRBJ2-7; weak D call: TRBD1 (5 bases). This CDR3 has 13 residues. Germline values: CDR1 MDHEN, CDR2 SYDVKM. V lost 5 bases to trimming and J lost 7 bases, with 15 bases between them.

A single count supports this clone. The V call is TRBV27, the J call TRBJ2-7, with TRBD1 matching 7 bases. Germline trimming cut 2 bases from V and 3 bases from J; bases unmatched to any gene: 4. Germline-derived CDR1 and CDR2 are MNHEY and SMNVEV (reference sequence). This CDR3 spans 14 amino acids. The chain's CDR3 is CASSLVGQNYEQYF. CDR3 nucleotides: TGTGCCAGCAGTTTAGTGGGACAGAACTACGAGCAGTACTTC.

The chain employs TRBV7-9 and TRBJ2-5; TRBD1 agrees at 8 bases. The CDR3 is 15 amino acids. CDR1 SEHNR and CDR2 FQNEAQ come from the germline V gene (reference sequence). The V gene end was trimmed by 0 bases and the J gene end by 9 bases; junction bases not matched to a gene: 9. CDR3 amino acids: CASSLAGQGDGAQYF. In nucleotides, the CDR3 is TGTGCCAGCAGCTTAGCCGGACAGGGAGACGGGGCCCAGTACTTC.

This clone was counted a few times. The chain's CDR3 is CASSSAGTGSDEQYF. CDR3 sequence (DNA): TGTGCCAGCAGTTCGGCCGGGACAGGGTCTGACGAGCAGTACTTC. V and J are TRBV7-9 and TRBJ2-7, with 9 bases aligning to TRBD1. Germline V gene lookup returns CDR1 SEHNR and CDR2 FQNEAQ (reference sequence). Losses at the gene ends were 6 bases for V and 5 bases for J; bases not matched to a gene: 11. There are 15 residues in the CDR3.